These 10 T cell receptor beta chains originate from one sample sequenced in a study of pediatric ulcerative colitis. Sequencing was performed with immunoSEQ multiplex PCR; in TCRdb, only in-frame clones are kept and a portion is missing. The sample yields 55,000 to 65,000 clones, 70% to 85% seen once. The material sequenced was blood. These receptors all come from a boy aged 10-17 years with moderate ulcerative colitis.

V usage is TRBV12-5 and J usage is TRBJ2-7; D assignment may be TRBD1 or TRBD2 (6 bases each). The V end lost 2 bases, the J end lost 3 bases, and 14 bases lay between the germline ends. Looked up from germline, CDR1 is LGHNT and CDR2 is FRNRAP. There are 15 residues in the CDR3. CDR3: CASGLPRGGSYEQYF. The CDR3 nucleotides read TGTGCTAGTGGTTTGCCCAGAGGGGGGAGCTACGAGCAGTACTTC.

CDR3 nucleotides: TGTGCCAGCAGCCCCGTCCTGCCGAGCGGACTAGCGGGGGGCGCAGATACGCAGTATTTT. Translation gives CASSPVLPSGLAGGADTQYF. The chain couples TRBV7-8 to TRBJ2-3; 14 bases map to TRBD2. The CDR3 loop spans 20 amino acids. V was pared by 5 bases and J by 4 bases, with 17 bases of the junction left unmatched. Germline V gene data show CDR1 as SGHVS and CDR2 as FQNEAQ.

V usage is TRBV29-1 and J usage is TRBJ1-2, with D uncertain. The CDR3 length is 12 residues. Germline values: CDR1 SQVTM, CDR2 ANQGSEA. Trimming pared 4 bases from V and 0 bases from J, leaving 6 bases between. The CDR3 sequence is CSVVVANYGYTF. The CDR3 coding sequence is TGCAGCGTTGTCGTCGCTAACTATGGCTACACCTTC.

This chain connects TRBV30 to TRBJ2-5; D remains unclear. Germline V gene sequence: CDR1 GTSNPN, CDR2 SVGIG (reference sequence). V was shortened by 0 bases and J by 2 bases, with 10 bases between the two germline ends. The CDR3 is made up of 14 amino acids. CDR3 in amino acids: CAWSVRFQQETQYF. In DNA, the CDR3 is TGTGCCTGGAGTGTAAGGTTCCAACAAGAGACCCAGTACTTC.

This clone showed up just a few times. The rearrangement uses TRBV30 and TRBJ1-1; D is unresolved. Germline V gives CDR1 GTSNPN, CDR2 SVGIG (reference sequence). The CDR3 is 15 amino acids. Trimming took 0 bases from V and 4 from J, leaving 15 bases between them. The CDR3 spells CAWSVLRRPITEAFF. The CDR3 coding sequence is TGTGCCTGGAGTGTACTACGCCGACCGATCACTGAAGCTTTCTTT.

The chain recombines TRBV9 with TRBJ2-1; a possible D gene is TRBD2 (5 bases). V lost 5 bases and J lost 7, with 19 bases in between. CDR1 and CDR2 from the germline V gene are SGDLS and YYNGEE. This CDR3 region has 15 residues. CDR3 sequence reads: CASSGPVVAGNEQFF. The CDR3 bases are TGTGCCAGCAGTGGCCCGGTTGTGGCGGGTAATGAGCAGTTCTTC.

CDR3 region: CASREGPYEQYF. CDR3 DNA sequence: TGTGCCAGCAGGGAGGGACCTTACGAGCAGTACTTC. The chain uses TRBV13 and TRBJ2-7, with a weak D call TRBD2 (6 bases). V was pared by 6 bases and J by 4 bases, with 10 bases between. This CDR3 is built from 12 residues. CDR1 and CDR2 from the germline V gene are PRHDT and FYEKMQ (reference sequence).

The chain carries TRBV27 and TRBJ2-6; D gene uncertain. This CDR3 region has 14 residues. Trimming left V 0 bases short and J 0 bases short, with 0 bases between. Looked up from germline, CDR1 is MNHEY and CDR2 is SMNVEV (reference sequence). CDR3 amino acids: CASSLSSGANVLTF. CDR3 coding DNA: TGTGCCAGCAGTTTATCCTCTGGGGCCAACGTCCTGACTTTC.

The CDR3 is CASSLSRGLSKQYGYTF. In DNA form, the CDR3 reads TGTGCCAGCAGTTTATCGCGGGGGCTATCCAAACAATATGGCTACACCTTC. This chain uses TRBV27 with TRBJ1-2, with D maybe TRBD1 (6 bases). V lost 0 bases and J lost 5, with 19 bases in between. The CDR3 loop spans 17 amino acids. Germline CDR1 MNHEY, CDR2 SMNVEV (reference sequence).

The chain carries TRBV19 and TRBJ2-1, with 9 bases aligning to TRBD2. Trimming cost V 6 bases and J 0 bases; bases outside gene matches: 3. This CDR3 contains 15 residues. Germline V gives CDR1 LNHDA, CDR2 SQIVND (reference sequence). In nucleotides, the CDR3 is TGTGCCAGTAGCGCGGGGGGGAGCTCCTACAATGAGCAGTTCTTC. This encodes CASSAGGSSYNEQFF.